Listed below are T cell receptor beta chains from one sample, sequenced in a study of CD8 T cells in ankylosing spondylitis. TCRdb recomputed calls from the 5' RACE reads with MiXCR, one row per CDR3 protein. Among 30,000 to 45,000 distinct CDR3 sequences, approximately 11% were seen once, and the ten largest hold roughly a fifth. Sequencing was carried out using synovial fluid, either unsorted or a sorted T cell fraction (not recorded which). All receptors come from a male donor with ankylosing spondylitis. Each CDR3 is given with its conserved first and last residue. A D gene is named only where the DNA matches it firmly. Rows may omit the clone size; those that give it use once, few, many or a size class.

J gene	V gene	D gene	clone size	CDR3 DNA	CDR3 protein
TRBJ2-7	TRBV27	-	many	TGTGCCAGCAGCTTTTTCATGGATTCCTACGAGCAGTACTTC	CASSFFMDSYEQYF
TRBJ1-5	TRBV4-2	-	many	TGTGCCAGCAGCCGTAGTGAGGTATGGCAGCCCCAGCATTTT	CASSRSEVWQPQHF
TRBJ2-2	TRBV24-1	TRBD1	few	TGTGCCACCAGTGAAGGGGGACAGGGGGTAACGAACACCGGGGAGCTGTTTTTT	CATSEGGQGVTNTGELFF
TRBJ2-3	TRBV28	-	-	TGTGCTACGAAGACGGCACTGCCAGAACACACAGATACGCAGTATTTT	CATKTALPEHTDTQYF
TRBJ2-1	TRBV2	-	-	TGTGCCAGCAGTGGAGGAGCGGTCCTCCGGGATGAGCAGTTCTTC	CASSGGAVLRDEQFF
TRBJ2-7	TRBV12-3/TRBV12-4	-	-	TGTGCCAGCACCCAGGGGGGCTACGAGCAGTACTTC	CASTQGGYEQYF
TRBJ2-5	TRBV6-2/TRBV6-3	-	few	TGTGCCAGCAGTCCGTTCAGGGCTGGACTAAAACTCCAAGAGACCCAGTACTTC	CASSPFRAGLKLQETQYF
TRBJ2-3	TRBV29-1	-	few	TGCAGCGTTGCGTTCAGGGGCAGCACAGATACGCAGTATTTT	CSVAFRGSTDTQYF
TRBJ1-3	TRBV30	-	-	-	CAWSVGRGSLYF
TRBJ2-7	TRBV12-3/TRBV12-4	TRBD2	once	TGTGCCAGCAGTTTGGCTAGCGGGAACTACGAGCAGTACTTC	CASSLASGNYEQYF
TRBJ2-2	TRBV18	-	-	TGTGCCAGCTCACCACTAGAGGCCGGGGAGCTGTTTTTT	CASSPLEAGELFF
TRBJ2-2	TRBV6-6	-	-	TGTGCCAGCAGTCAATTCGGCACCGGGGAGCTGTTTTTT	CASSQFGTGELFF
TRBJ2-1	TRBV9	-	many	TGTGCCAGCAGCCTGGGGGCGGAAAGCTACAATGAGCAGTTCTTC	CASSLGAESYNEQFF
TRBJ2-1	TRBV5-6	TRBD1	large	TGTGCCAGCAGCTCGGGGACAGGGGATGAGCAGTTCTTC	CASSSGTGDEQFF
TRBJ2-1	TRBV20-1	TRBD2	few	TGCAGTGCTACTCGGACTAGCCTTAATGAGCAGTTCTTC	CSATRTSLNEQFF
TRBJ1-2	TRBV9	-	many	TGTGCCAGCAGCGTGATGGGGGCAGACTATGGCTACACCTTC	CASSVMGADYGYTF
TRBJ2-2	TRBV27	-	-	TGTGCCAGCAGTTCCGCGGGGGCGCGTACCGGGGAGCTGTTTTTT	CASSSAGARTGELFF
TRBJ1-1	TRBV19	TRBD1	few	TGTGCCAGTAGTATAGAACTACAGGGGGTTCAGACTGAAGCTTTCTTT	CASSIELQGVQTEAFF
TRBJ2-6	TRBV7-3	TRBD2	few	TGTGCCTCGGGACCCGGGAGGGCAGTGCCCAACGTCCTGACTTTC	CASGPGRAVPNVLTF
TRBJ2-5	TRBV4-1	TRBD1	few	TGCGCCAGCAGCCGAGAAGGACAGGACTTTTTGGAGACCCAGTACTTC	CASSREGQDFLETQYF
TRBJ1-3	TRBV5-5	-	-	TGTGCCAGCAGCTTTTCGGGCAGTGGAAACACCATATATTTT	CASSFSGSGNTIYF
TRBJ2-6	TRBV5-1	-	-	TGCGCCAGCAGAGGGGGGGTGGCTGGGGCCAACGTCCTGACTTTC	CASRGGVAGANVLTF
TRBJ2-3	TRBV7-9	-	many	TGTGCCAGCAGCTCGCGCCGGGACCCCACAGATACGCAGTATTTT	CASSSRRDPTDTQYF
TRBJ2-7	TRBV9	TRBD1	few	TGTGCCAGCAGCCAGTCCGGGACAGGGGGTTTAGGGCAGTACTTC	CASSQSGTGGLGQYF
TRBJ2-3	TRBV25-1	TRBD1	few	TGTGCCAGCAGCCGGGACAGGGCGGATACGCAGTATTTT	CASSRDRADTQYF
TRBJ2-3	TRBV5-1	TRBD1	few	TGCGCCAGCAGCCAATACGGACAGGGCGGGGATACGCAGTATTTT	CASSQYGQGGDTQYF
TRBJ1-5	TRBV5-4	TRBD1	many	TGTGCCAGCAGCCGAGGGACAGATTTGGATCAGCCCCAGCATTTT	CASSRGTDLDQPQHF
TRBJ1-5	TRBV7-2	-	-	TGTGCAAGCAGCTTAGGAGGGGCGCGAGGGTCCCAGCATTTT	CASSLGGARGSQHF
TRBJ2-1	TRBV13	-	-	TGTGCCAGCAGCTTGTCCCAGGGGTTCTATGAGCAGTTCTTC	CASSLSQGFYEQFF
TRBJ2-3	TRBV19	-	-	TGTGCCGTGGGAGAGGGATTGAGCACAGATACGCAGTATTTT	CAVGEGLSTDTQYF
TRBJ2-7	TRBV15	TRBD1	few	TGTGCCACCAGCAGAGATTTGGGGGACAGGGCGGAGCAGTACTTC	CATSRDLGDRAEQYF
TRBJ1-5	TRBV19	-	few	TGTGCCAGTACGTGCGAGTGCGGGGATCAGCCCCAGCATTTT	CASTCECGDQPQHF
TRBJ2-7	TRBV5-1	-	many	TGCGCCAGCAGCCCGAATTGGGTTAAGGGAGAGCAGTACTTC	CASSPNWVKGEQYF
TRBJ2-5	TRBV3-1	-	-	TGTGCCAGCAGGCGGGTCCCGGAGACCCAGTACTTC	CASRRVPETQYF
TRBJ2-7	TRBV7-6	-	-	TGTGCCAGCAGCTTATCCGGCCAGGGGCGCGAGCAGTACTTC	CASSLSGQGREQYF
TRBJ2-1	TRBV28	-	many	TGTGCCAGCAGTTTTCTAACCCGGGGCAGGAGCGTAGAGGATGAGCAGTTCTTC	CASSFLTRGRSVEDEQFF
TRBJ2-3	TRBV11-2	-	many	TGTGCCAGCAGCACACTGCTAGGGAAAACAGATACGCAGTATTTT	CASSTLLGKTDTQYF
TRBJ2-2	TRBV4-3	-	many	TGCGCCAGCAGCCAAGCCGGGGTGAACACCGGGGAGCTGTTTTTT	CASSQAGVNTGELFF
TRBJ1-4	TRBV20-1	TRBD1	many	TGCAGTGCTTTTCAACAGGGGCATGAAAAACTGTTTTTT	CSAFQQGHEKLFF
TRBJ2-4	TRBV18	-	-	TGTGCCAGCTCACCACTCGGTGCCCAGGGAAGAAACATTCAGTACTTC	CASSPLGAQGRNIQYF
TRBJ2-1	TRBV27	TRBD2	many	TGTGCCAGCAGTTTAACTAGCGGATACAATGAGCAGTTCTTC	CASSLTSGYNEQFF
TRBJ2-1	TRBV5-1	TRBD1	-	TGCGCCAGCAGCTTGCCTTCCGGACAGGGGAAGTTCTTC	CASSLPSGQGKFF
TRBJ2-2	TRBV9	-	few	TGTGCCAGCAGCGTAGGTTTAGTTAGCAACACCGGGGAGCTGTTTTTT	CASSVGLVSNTGELFF